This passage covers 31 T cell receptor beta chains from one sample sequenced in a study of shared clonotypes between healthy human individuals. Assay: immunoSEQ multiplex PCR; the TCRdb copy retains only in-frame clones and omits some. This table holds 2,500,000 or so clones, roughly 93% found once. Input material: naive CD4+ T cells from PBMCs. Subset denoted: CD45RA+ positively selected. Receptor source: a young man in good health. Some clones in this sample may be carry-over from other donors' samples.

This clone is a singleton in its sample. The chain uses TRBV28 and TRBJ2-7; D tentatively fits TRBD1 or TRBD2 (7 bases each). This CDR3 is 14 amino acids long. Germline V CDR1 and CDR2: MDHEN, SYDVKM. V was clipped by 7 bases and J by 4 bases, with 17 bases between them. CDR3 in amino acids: CASIQGGHSYEQYF. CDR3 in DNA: TGTGCCAGCATCCAGGGGGGGCACTCATACGAGCAGTACTTC.

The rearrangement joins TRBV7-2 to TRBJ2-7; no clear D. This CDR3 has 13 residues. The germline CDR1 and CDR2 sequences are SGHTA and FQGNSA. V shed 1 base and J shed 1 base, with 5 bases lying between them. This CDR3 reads CASSLVRSYEQYF. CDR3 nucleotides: TGTGCCAGCAGCTTAGTCCGTTCCTACGAGCAGTACTTC.

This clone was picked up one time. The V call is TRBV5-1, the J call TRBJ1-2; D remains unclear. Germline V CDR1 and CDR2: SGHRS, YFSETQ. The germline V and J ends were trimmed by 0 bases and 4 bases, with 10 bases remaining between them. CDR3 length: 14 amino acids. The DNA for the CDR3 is TGCGCCAGCAGCTTGGATGGCACAACCTATGGCTACACCTTC. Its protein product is CASSLDGTTYGYTF.

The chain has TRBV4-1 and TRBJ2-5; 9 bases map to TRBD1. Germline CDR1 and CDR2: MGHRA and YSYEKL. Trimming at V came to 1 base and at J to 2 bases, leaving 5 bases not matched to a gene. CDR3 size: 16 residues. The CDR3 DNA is TGCGCCAGCAGCCAAGGAGGGACAGGGCTTCAAGAGACCCAGTACTTC. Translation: CASSQGGTGLQETQYF.

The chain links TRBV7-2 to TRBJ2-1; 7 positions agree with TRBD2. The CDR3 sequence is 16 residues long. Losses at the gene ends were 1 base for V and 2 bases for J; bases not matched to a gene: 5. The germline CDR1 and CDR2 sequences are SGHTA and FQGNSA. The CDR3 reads CASSLGPAGTYNEQFF. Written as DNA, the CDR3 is TGTGCCAGCAGCTTAGGGCCAGCGGGAACCTACAATGAGCAGTTCTTC.

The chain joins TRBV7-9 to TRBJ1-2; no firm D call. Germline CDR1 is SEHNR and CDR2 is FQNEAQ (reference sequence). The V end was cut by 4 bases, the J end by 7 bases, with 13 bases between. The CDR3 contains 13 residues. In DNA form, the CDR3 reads TGTGCCAGCAGCTCCGAGGTGGGCGGTGGCTACACCTTC. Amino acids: CASSSEVGGGYTF.

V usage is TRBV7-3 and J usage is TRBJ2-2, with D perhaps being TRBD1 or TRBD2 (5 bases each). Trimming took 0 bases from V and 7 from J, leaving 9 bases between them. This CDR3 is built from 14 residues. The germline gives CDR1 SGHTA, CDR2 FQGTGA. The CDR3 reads CASSLTGPHGELFF. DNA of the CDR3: TGTGCCAGCAGCTTAACGGGACCCCACGGGGAGCTGTTTTTT.

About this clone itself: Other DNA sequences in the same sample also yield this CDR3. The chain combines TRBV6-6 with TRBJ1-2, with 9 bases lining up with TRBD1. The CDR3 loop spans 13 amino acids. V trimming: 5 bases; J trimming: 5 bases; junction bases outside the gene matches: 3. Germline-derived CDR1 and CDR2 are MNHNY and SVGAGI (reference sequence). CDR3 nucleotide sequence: TGTGCCAGCAGTCCGGACAGGGGATATGGCTACACCTTC. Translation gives CASSPDRGYGYTF.

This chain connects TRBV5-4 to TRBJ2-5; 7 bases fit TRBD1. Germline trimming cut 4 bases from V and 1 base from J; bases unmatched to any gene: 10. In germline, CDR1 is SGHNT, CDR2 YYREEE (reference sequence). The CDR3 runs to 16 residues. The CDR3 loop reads CASSERTGTPQETQYF. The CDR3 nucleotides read TGTGCCAGCAGCGAACGGACAGGCACTCCCCAAGAGACCCAGTACTTC.

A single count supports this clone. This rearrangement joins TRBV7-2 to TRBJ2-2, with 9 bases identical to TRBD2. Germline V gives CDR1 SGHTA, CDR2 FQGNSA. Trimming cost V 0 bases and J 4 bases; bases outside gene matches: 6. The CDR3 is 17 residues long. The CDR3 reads CASSLAGGRVSTGELFF. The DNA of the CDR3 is TGTGCCAGCAGCTTAGCAGGCGGGAGGGTTAGCACCGGGGAGCTGTTTTTT.

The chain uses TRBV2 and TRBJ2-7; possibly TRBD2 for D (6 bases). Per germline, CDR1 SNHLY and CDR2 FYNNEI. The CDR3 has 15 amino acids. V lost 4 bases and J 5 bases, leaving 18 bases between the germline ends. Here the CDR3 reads CASSARLGPFNEQYF. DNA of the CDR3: TGTGCCAGCAGTGCCCGACTAGGACCGTTTAACGAGCAGTACTTC. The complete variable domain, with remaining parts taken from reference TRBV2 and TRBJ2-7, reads EPEVTQTPSHQVTQMGQEVILRCVPISNHLYFYWYRQILGQKVEFLVSFYNNEISEKSEIFDDQFSVERPDGSNFTLKIRSTKLEDSAMYFCASSARLGPFNEQYFGPGTRLTVT.

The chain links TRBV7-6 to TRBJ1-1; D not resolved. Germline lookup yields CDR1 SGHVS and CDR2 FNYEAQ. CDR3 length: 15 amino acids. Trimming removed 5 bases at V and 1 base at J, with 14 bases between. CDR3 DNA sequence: TGTGCCAGCAGCGAACTGCACACGGCGAACACTGAAGCTTTCTTT. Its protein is CASSELHTANTEAFF. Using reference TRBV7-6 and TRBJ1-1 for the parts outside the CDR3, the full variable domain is GAGVSQSPRYKVTKRGQDVALRCDPISGHVSLYWYRQALGQGPEFLTYFNYEAQQDKSGLPNDRFSAERPEGSISTLTIQRTEQRDSAMYRCASSELHTANTEAFFGQGTRLTVV.

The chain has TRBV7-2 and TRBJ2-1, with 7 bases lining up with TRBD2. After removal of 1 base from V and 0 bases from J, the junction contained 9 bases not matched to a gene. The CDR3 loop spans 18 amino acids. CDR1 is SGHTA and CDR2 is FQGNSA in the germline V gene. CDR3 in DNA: TGTGCCAGCAGCTTAGGGAGCGGGGACTCGTACTCCTACAATGAGCAGTTCTTC. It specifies CASSLGSGDSYSYNEQFF.

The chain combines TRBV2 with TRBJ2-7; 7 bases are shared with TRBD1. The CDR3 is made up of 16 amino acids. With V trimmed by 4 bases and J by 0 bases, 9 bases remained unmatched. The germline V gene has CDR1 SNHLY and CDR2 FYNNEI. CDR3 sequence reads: CASSVIPTGVSYEQYF. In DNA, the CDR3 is TGTGCCAGCAGTGTAATCCCTACAGGGGTCTCCTACGAGCAGTACTTC.

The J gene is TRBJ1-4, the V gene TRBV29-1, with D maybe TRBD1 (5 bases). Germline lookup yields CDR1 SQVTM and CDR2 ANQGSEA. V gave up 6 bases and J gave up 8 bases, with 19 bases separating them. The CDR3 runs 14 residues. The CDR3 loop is CSVEGSSGREKLFF. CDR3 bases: TGCAGCGTGGAGGGCTCCTCAGGGAGGGAAAAACTGTTTTTT. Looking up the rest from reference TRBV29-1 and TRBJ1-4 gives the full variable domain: SAVISQKPSRDICQRGTSLTIQCQVDSQVTMMFWYRQQPGQSLTLIATANQGSEATYESGFVIDKFPISRPNLTFSTLTVSNMSPEDSSIYLCSVEGSSGREKLFFGSGTQLSVL.

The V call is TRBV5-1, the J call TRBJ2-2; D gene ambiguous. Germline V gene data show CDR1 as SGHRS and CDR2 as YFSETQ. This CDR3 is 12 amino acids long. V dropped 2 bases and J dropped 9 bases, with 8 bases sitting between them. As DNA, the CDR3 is TGCGCCAGCAGCTTTTTTGGCAGGGAGCTGTTTTTT. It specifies CASSFFGRELFF. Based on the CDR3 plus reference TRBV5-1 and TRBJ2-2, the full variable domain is KAGVTQTPRYLIKTRGQQVTLSCSPISGHRSVSWYQQTPGQGLQFLFEYFSETQRNKGNFPGRFSGRQFSNSRSEMNVSTLELGDSALYLCASSFFGRELFFGEGSRLTVL.

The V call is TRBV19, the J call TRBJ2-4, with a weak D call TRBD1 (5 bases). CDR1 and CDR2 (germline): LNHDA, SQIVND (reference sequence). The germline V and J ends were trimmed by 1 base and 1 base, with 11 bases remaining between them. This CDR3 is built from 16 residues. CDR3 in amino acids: CASSIGGQVAKNIQYF. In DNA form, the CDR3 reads TGTGCCAGTAGTATAGGGGGCCAAGTGGCCAAAAACATTCAGTACTTC.

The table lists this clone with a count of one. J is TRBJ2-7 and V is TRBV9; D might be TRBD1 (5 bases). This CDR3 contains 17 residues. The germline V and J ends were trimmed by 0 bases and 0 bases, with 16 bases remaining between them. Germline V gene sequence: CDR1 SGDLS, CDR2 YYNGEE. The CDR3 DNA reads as TGTGCCAGCAGCGTAGGACAGTCCCAAGAAAGCTCCTACGAGCAGTACTTC. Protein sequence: CASSVGQSQESSYEQYF.

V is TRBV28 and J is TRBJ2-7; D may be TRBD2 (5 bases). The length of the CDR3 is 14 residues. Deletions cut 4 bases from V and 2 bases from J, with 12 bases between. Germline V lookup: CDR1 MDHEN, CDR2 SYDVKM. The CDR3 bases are TGTGCCAGCAGTTATCCGGGATCCACCTACGAGCAGTACTTC. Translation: CASSYPGSTYEQYF. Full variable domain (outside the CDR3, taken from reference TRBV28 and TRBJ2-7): DVKVTQSSRYLVKRTGEKVFLECVQDMDHENMFWYRQDPGLGLRLIYFSYDVKMKEKGDIPEGYSVSREKKERFSLILESASTNQTSMYLCASSYPGSTYEQYFGPGTRLTVT.

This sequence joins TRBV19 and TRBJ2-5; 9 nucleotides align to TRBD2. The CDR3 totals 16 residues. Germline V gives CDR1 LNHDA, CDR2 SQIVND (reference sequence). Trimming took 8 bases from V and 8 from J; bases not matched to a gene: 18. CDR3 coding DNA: TGTGCCAGTCGAGCAGCGGGGCTAGCGGGGCCACGCACCCAGTACTTC. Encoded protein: CASRAAGLAGPRTQYF.

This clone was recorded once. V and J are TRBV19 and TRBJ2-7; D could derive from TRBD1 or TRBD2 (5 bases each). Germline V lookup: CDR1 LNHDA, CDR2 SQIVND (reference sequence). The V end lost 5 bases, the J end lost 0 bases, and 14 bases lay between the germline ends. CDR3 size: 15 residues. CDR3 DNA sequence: TGTGCCAGTAGTGCCCGGGGCAGGAGCTCCTACGAGCAGTACTTC. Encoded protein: CASSARGRSSYEQYF.

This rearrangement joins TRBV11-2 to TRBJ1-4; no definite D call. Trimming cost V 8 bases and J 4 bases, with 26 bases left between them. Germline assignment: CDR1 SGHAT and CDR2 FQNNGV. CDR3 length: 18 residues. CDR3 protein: CASRYLAGQSGFNEKLFF. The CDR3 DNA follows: TGTGCCAGCCGTTACCTAGCCGGGCAGAGCGGCTTTAATGAAAAACTGTTTTTT.

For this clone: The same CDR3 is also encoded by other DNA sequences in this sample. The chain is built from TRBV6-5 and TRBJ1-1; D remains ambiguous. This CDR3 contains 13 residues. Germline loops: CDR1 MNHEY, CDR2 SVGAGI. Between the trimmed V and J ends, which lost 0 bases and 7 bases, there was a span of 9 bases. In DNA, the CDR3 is TGTGCCAGCAGTTACTCGAGAGGGTTTGAAGCTTTCTTT. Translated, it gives CASSYSRGFEAFF.

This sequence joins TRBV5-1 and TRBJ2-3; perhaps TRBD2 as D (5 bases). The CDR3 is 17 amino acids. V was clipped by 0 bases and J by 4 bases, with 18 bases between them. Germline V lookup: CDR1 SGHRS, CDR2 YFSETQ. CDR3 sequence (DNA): TGCGCCAGCAGCTTGGAATGGAGGTTTTACGGTTCAGATACGCAGTATTTT. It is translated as CASSLEWRFYGSDTQYF.

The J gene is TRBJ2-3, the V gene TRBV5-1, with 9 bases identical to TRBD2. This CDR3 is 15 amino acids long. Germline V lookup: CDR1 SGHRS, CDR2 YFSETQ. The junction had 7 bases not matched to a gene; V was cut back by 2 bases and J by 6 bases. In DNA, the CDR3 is TGCGCCAGCAGCTTCGGCGGGAGGGCTAGGGATACGCAGTATTTT. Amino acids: CASSFGGRARDTQYF.

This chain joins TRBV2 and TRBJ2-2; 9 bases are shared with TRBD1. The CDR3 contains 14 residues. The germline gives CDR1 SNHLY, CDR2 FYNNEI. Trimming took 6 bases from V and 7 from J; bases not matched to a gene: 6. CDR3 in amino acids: CASRGTGYSGELFF. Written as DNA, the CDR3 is TGTGCCAGCAGGGGGACAGGGTATAGCGGGGAGCTGTTTTTT.

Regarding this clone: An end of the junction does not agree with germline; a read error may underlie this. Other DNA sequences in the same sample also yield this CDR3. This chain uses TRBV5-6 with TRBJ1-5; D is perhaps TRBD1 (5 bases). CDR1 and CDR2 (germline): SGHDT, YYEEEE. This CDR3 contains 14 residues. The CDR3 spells CASSLEAGNQPQHF. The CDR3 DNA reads TGTGCTAGCAGCTTGGAAGCAGGGAATCAGCCCCAGCATTTT. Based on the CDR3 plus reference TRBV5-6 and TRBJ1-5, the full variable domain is DAGVTQSPTHLIKTRGQQVTLRCSPKSGHDTVSWYQQALGQGPQFIFQYYEEEERQRGNFPDRFSGHQFPNYSSELNVNALLLGDSALYLCASSLEAGNQPQHFGDGTRLSIL.

The CDR3 DNA follows: TGTGCCAGCTCACCAGACAGGGGGGTCAACGAGCAGTACTTC. It specifies CASSPDRGVNEQYF. The rearrangement links TRBV18 to TRBJ2-7, with 9 bases aligning to TRBD1. Trimming took 2 bases from V and 5 from J; bases not matched to a gene: 4. This CDR3 is built from 14 residues. Per germline, CDR1 KGHSH and CDR2 LQKENI.

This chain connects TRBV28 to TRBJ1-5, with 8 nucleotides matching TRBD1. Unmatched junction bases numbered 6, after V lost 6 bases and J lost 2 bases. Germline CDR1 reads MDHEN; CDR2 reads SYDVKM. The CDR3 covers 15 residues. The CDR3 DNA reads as TGTGCCAGCAGCCCCCAGGGGGCTGGCAATCAGCCCCAGCATTTT. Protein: CASSPQGAGNQPQHF.

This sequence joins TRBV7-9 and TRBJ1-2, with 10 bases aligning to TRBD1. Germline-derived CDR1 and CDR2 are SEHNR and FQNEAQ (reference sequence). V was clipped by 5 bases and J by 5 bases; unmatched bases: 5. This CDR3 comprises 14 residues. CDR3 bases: TGTGCCAGCAGCCGGACAGGGGGTTCTTATGGCTACACCTTC. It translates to CASSRTGGSYGYTF.

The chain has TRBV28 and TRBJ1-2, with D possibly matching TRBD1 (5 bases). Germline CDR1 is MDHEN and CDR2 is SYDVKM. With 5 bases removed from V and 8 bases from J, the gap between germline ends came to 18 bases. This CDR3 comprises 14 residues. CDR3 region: CASSPPSRQGGYTF. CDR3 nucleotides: TGTGCCAGCAGTCCCCCTAGTCGGCAGGGCGGCTACACCTTC.